This T cell receptor (beta chain) was captured by sequencing in a study of T cells in Graves' hyperthyroidism and ophthalmopathy. Patients aged 18 to 65 had newly diagnosed hyperthyroidism that had lasted under 2 months. Germline lookup yields CDR1 SNHLY and CDR2 FYNNEI. V was shortened by 4 bases and J by 14 bases, with 11 bases between the two germline ends. This CDR3 is built from 10 residues. This clonotype was detected ten times or more. Amplification yielded TCR beta CDR3 regions, with RNA transcripts as the source. Primed by the HTBI set, a first-round RT-PCR was run on the TCR CDR3. TCRdb processed the multiplex PCR reads anew with MiXCR; each CDR3 protein has one entry. Of approximately 590,000 distinct CDR3 sequences listed, roughly 14% are singletons.

The receptor comes from a woman in her thirties with Graves' hyperthyroidism. J is TRBJ1-2 and V is TRBV2; D remains unclear. Sequenced sample: blood. In DNA form, the CDR3 reads TGTGCCAGCAGTGGGGCACTTCATACCTTC. Amino acids: CASSGALHTF. The full variable domain, its missing parts supplied by reference TRBV2 and TRBJ1-2, is EPEVTQTPSHQVTQMGQEVILRCVPISNHLYFYWYRQILGQKVEFLVSFYNNEISEKSEIFDDQFSVERPDGSNFTLKIRSTKLEDSAMYFCASSGALHTFGSGTRLTVV.